This T cell receptor (beta chain) was retrieved from a study of blood T cell repertoires in COVID-19. Study background: The samples span acute and convalescent COVID-19 from the United States, Italy and Spain.

The V end was cut by 3 bases, the J end by 6 bases, with 29 bases between. Germline-derived CDR1 and CDR2 are KGHSH and LQKENI. The CDR3 consists of 19 residues. The table came from immunoSEQ multiplex PCR; TCRdb's copy has only in-frame clones and leaves some out. The table includes 200,000 to 300,000 clones, roughly 86% detected once. Participants, about 18 to 90 years old, spanned 25 or so US areas. Participant-reported clinical history was the basis for cohort assignment. The genes are TRBV18 and TRBJ1-1; D is perhaps TRBD1 (6 bases). The TCR comes from a woman aged 40 to 50 with acute COVID-19. The sequenced material came from PBMCs or T cells enriched from blood (not recorded which). CDR3 nucleotides: TGTGCCAGCTCACCCCTTCCGAACCAGGGGAGTGGTGGGTTGGCTGAAGCTTTCTTT. Residues: CASSPLPNQGSGGLAEAFF.